This section outlines one T cell receptor beta chain sequence together with its context. Its target antigen remains unknown. No base quality information exists; no much larger clone differs at one position. Patients with a history of autoimmune disease or receiving systemic immunosuppression were excluded from the trial. Peripheral blood for TCR sequencing was collected from all dose cohorts at baseline, on cycle 4 day 1, and on cycle 7 day 1. Samples were obtained from an open-label, multicenter, first-in-human phase I dose-escalation trial of ivuxolimab. The trial enrolled adults with locally advanced or metastatic head and neck squamous cell, hepatocellular, melanoma or renal cell carcinoma. Before TCR sequencing, CD4+ and CD8+ T cells were separately sorted from peripheral blood. The source of the sample is a study of OX40 agonist ivuxolimab in advanced cancers. Study-level background: Ivuxolimab, which targeted the costimulatory receptor OX40 (CD134), was an agonistic, fully human IgG2 monoclonal antibody. Three dose-escalation patients achieved partial responses, one with hepatocellular carcinoma and two with cutaneous melanoma. The purpose of peripheral TCRbeta sequencing was to test whether ivuxolimab changed TCR sequence diversity and led to clonal T-cell expansion. The monotherapy dose-escalation portion (N = 52 patients) of the phase I ivuxolimab trial is reported in the paper. The dose-escalation cohort was roughly 83% male with a mean age of about 58 years, ranging from about 20 to 80. Intravenous ivuxolimab was administered to patients every 2 weeks at six dose levels: 0.01, 0.1, 0.3, 1.5, 3 and 10 mg/kg. Of the approximately 50 dose-escalation patients, hepatocellular carcinoma was present in around 20, melanoma in around 15, renal cell carcinoma in 9 and head and neck cancer in 9. Patients were allowed to have had prior anti-PD-1, anti-PD-L1 or anti-CTLA-4 therapy, and approximately 41% of the dose-escalation patients had previously received checkpoint inhibitors. On the study overall, not on this receptor specifically: Low levels of normalized T-cell clonal expansion were also seen in some patients who did not respond. Clonal expansion of both CD4+ and CD8+ blood T cells was observed from baseline to week 6 at doses 0.1 to 3.0 mg/kg. In partial responders in the 0.1-3.0 mg/kg groups, normalized peripheral clonal expansion was found to be among the lowest, especially among CD8+ T cells. After ivuxolimab, CD8+ T cells had more expanded clones than CD4+ T cells on average. Antigen specificity was not determined for the clonally expanded peripheral T cells.

For sequencing of the TCRbeta CDR3 region, genomic DNA was extracted from the sorted cells. The immunoSEQ Assay was used to sequence the TCRbeta CDR3 regions. The table was pulled from immuneACCESS by TCRdb, which kept in-frame rearrangements only. Such tables lose some clones; where checked, under half of the loss comes from unresolved V genes, and the rest has no known cause. Within this sample are about 58,000 clones, with roughly 80% of them counted one time only. The ten largest clones take up 1.5% to 2% of the sample. V ends up 2 bases short and J 3 bases short, with an unmatched junction base count of 8. In the germline V gene, CDR1 corresponds to SGHRS and CDR2 to YFSETQ. From the cysteine up to the phenylalanine, the CDR3 has a length of 16 residues. Just CDR3 DNA is preserved here, 48 bases in frame from base 1.

The chain uses TRBV5-1 and TRBJ2-1; TRBD2 agrees with 7 junctional bases. This TCR came from an adult with an advanced solid tumor such as melanoma, head and neck, liver or kidney cancer. The material was CD4+ or CD8+ T cells sorted from blood, obtained in a trial of the OX40 agonist ivuxolimab. The CDR3 protein sequence reads: CASSFQSGTFYNEQFF. In nucleotides, the sequence is TGCGCCAGCAGCTTCCAGAGCGGGACCTTCTACAATGAGCAGTTCTTC.